Listed below are T cell receptor beta chains from one sample, sequenced in a study of T cell responses to AZD1222 COVID-19 vaccine. Profiling relied on immunoSEQ multiplex PCR, and the TCRdb table lists in-frame clones only, not all of them. Of around 87,000 clones in the sample, approximately 91% are singletons; the top ten hold 22%. The sequences come from peripheral blood, collected on day 0 of AZD1222 vaccination. These TCRs come from an adult in good health. Each CDR3 is given with its conserved first and last residue.

>TRBJ1-6|TRBV15
CATSTSRVGNSPLHF
>TRBJ1-1|TRBV19
CASSIPSRTAEAFF
>TRBJ2-3|TRBV24-1
CATRLQRRGDTDTQYF
>TRBJ1-2|TRBV4-3
CASSQDSGRSFPNYGYTF
>TRBJ2-3|TRBV19
CASSIDRGRGLSATQYF
>TRBJ1-4|TRBV19
CASSIGAQSTNEKLFF
>TRBJ2-4|TRBV9
CASSPRTGENIQYF
>TRBJ2-5|TRBV6-6
CASSYSARDQETQYF
>TRBJ2-5|TRBV6-5
CASSYGLERQETQYF
>TRBJ1-1|TRBV5-1
CASSLDGGGYTEAFF
>TRBJ1-5|TRBV18
CASSPGGLGQPQHF
>TRBJ1-2|TRBV7-2
CASSQPVGGYTF
>TRBJ1-2|TRBV6-6
CASRVSVTTNYGYTF
>TRBJ2-7|TRBV7-2
CASSWTSGSYEQYF
>TRBJ2-1|TRBV27
CASRTGLGYNEQFF
>TRBJ2-1|TRBV6-2/TRBV6-3
CASSPLSGSYNEQFF
>TRBJ2-3|TRBV7-9
CASSGKTEGYSTDTQYF
>TRBJ2-7|TRBV19
CASIGNSYEQYF
>TRBJ2-3|TRBV2
CASYMLAGGRTDTQYF
>TRBJ2-1|TRBV5-4
CASSLDSSSYNEQFF
>TRBJ2-2|TRBV5-4
CASSLLTGRDGELFF
>TRBJ1-6|TRBV6-5
CASSYSRQINSPLHF
>TRBJ2-1|TRBV3-1/TRBV3-2
CASSQETGPYNEQFF
>TRBJ1-2|TRBV5-1
CASSLSDTYGYTF
>TRBJ1-3|TRBV6-4
CASSDGQVLVDTIYF
>TRBJ2-7|TRBV12-3/TRBV12-4
CASSRTGAYEQYF
>TRBJ2-2|TRBV19
CASALPGELFF
>TRBJ1-1|TRBV18
CASSLSTGGKTEAFF
>TRBJ2-7|TRBV6-5
CASSYKASPYEQYF
>TRBJ2-5|TRBV19
CASSIGSAQYF
>TRBJ1-2|TRBV5-1
CASSPQDFGYGYTF
>TRBJ1-1|TRBV6-5
CASRSVTGLNTEAFF
>TRBJ1-5|TRBV19
CASGRAERQPQHF
>TRBJ1-1|TRBV11-2
CARSSRDQAFF
>TRBJ1-2|TRBV6-2/TRBV6-3
CASSWTSHGYTF
>TRBJ1-5|TRBV6-2/TRBV6-3
CASSYGGQGNQPQHF
>TRBJ2-7|TRBV27
CASRPGQGKFYEQYF
>TRBJ1-2|TRBV5-1
CASSLAPNYGYTF
>TRBJ2-5|TRBV7-9
CASSLSYRGTGETQYF
>TRBJ1-1|TRBV30
CAWSVLGRGNTEAFF
>TRBJ1-5|TRBV4-3
CASSQDQGTNQPQHF
>TRBJ2-3|TRBV7-9
CASSRLAGRTDTQYF
>TRBJ2-2|TRBV7-3
CASSLTPGTDTGELFF
>TRBJ2-2|TRBV7-2
CASSPPPTGGELFF
>TRBJ1-1|TRBV7-7
CASSLVDSGNTEAFF
>TRBJ1-1|TRBV7-2
CASSAEFGRGNTEAFF
>TRBJ2-7|TRBV5-4
CASSLAGSYEQYF
>TRBJ1-2|TRBV7-9
CASSFPDRIANYGYTF
>TRBJ1-1|TRBV19
CASSMGSRPGVGDFF
>TRBJ2-1|TRBV5-1
CASSLAGQGVDEQFF
>TRBJ1-5|TRBV3-1/TRBV3-2
CASSPRQGVNQPQHF
>TRBJ1-2|TRBV2
CASRVTGQGGYGYTF
>TRBJ1-2|TRBV28
CASIGGQGVYGYTF
>TRBJ1-2|TRBV6-6
CASSYGQGTAGYTF
>TRBJ1-3|TRBV12-3/TRBV12-4
CASSFSGNTIYF
>TRBJ2-7|TRBV7-9
CASRSGQGAYEQYF
>TRBJ1-2|TRBV4-1
CASSQDFSSTGAVDYGYTF
>TRBJ1-1|TRBV9
CASSDGQNTEAFF
>TRBJ1-5|TRBV19
CASSVRSNQPQHF
>TRBJ2-7|TRBV3-1/TRBV3-2
CASSQRGERANEQYF